One TCR beta chain is described in this entry. This entry belongs to a study of PD-L1 blockade in urothelial cancer. Study-level background: At 6 weeks and at 3 weeks (second dose) after treatment start, blood was analyzed.

The germline V gene has CDR1 GTSNPN and CDR2 SVGIG (reference sequence). The CDR3 covers 14 residues. After removal of 3 bases from V and 3 bases from J, the junction contained 6 bases not matched to a gene. Clones were read by immunoSEQ multiplex PCR, and TCRdb kept only the in-frame ones, dropping some. This table has approximately 50,000 clones, about 90% appearing once. The material was PBMCs, obtained around atezolizumab (anti-PD-L1) treatment. The clonotype comes from a man aged 55-75 years with urothelial cancer. This chain links TRBV30 with TRBJ2-7, with 9 bases fitting TRBD1. The CDR3 nucleotides are TGTGCCTGGAGCCCCCTGGGACAGGGCTACGAGCAGTACTTC. Encoded protein: CAWSPLGQGYEQYF.